The next 32 T cell receptor beta chains were all read from a single sample in a study of blood T cell repertoires in COVID-19. Profiling relied on immunoSEQ multiplex PCR, and the TCRdb table lists in-frame clones only, not all of them. The sample shows 250,000 to 350,000 clones, 80% to 95% of them seen only once. Sequencing used peripheral blood. All receptors come from a woman aged 25 to 45 with COVID-19, enrolled during active disease.

The chain links TRBV10-2 to TRBJ2-2; 9 bases are a match to TRBD2. The germline V gene has CDR1 WSHSY and CDR2 SAAADI. CDR3 size: 15 residues. V lost 8 bases, J lost 6 bases, and 10 bases stayed unmatched. CDR3 loop: CASGGRARGAGELFF. CDR3 sequence (DNA): TGCGCCAGCGGCGGGAGGGCCCGTGGAGCCGGGGAGCTGTTTTTT.

The chain is built from TRBV4-1 and TRBJ1-4, with 9 bases aligning to TRBD1. J was trimmed by 8 bases and V by 1 base; bases with no gene match: 14. Germline V gene data show CDR1 as MGHRA and CDR2 as YSYEKL. This CDR3 is 18 amino acids long. This CDR3 is CASSQVGPGTGRGEKLFF. The CDR3 DNA is TGCGCCAGCAGCCAAGTCGGTCCCGGGACAGGGAGGGGGGAAAAACTGTTTTTT.

CDR3 DNA sequence: TGTGCCAGCAGCCCCCTCGACAGGGAAGGCTATGGCTACACCTTC. Translated: CASSPLDREGYGYTF. The chain carries TRBV5-6 and TRBJ1-2; 7 bases agree with TRBD1. Germline-derived CDR1 and CDR2 are SGHDT and YYEEEE. Trimming removed 4 bases from V and 4 bases from J; junction bases left unmatched: 10. The CDR3 length is 15 residues. Combining the CDR3 with reference TRBV5-6 and TRBJ1-2 gives the whole variable domain DAGVTQSPTHLIKTRGQQVTLRCSPKSGHDTVSWYQQALGQGPQFIFQYYEEEERQRGNFPDRFSGHQFPNYSSELNVNALLLGDSALYLCASSPLDREGYGYTFGSGTRLTVV.

The V and J genes are TRBV6-5 and TRBJ2-7; TRBD1 agrees at 8 bases. CDR1 is MNHEY and CDR2 is SVGAGI in the germline V gene. This CDR3 is 16 amino acids long. V lost 2 bases, J lost 2 bases, and 8 bases stayed unmatched. The CDR3 loop is CASSYVRGRGPYEQYF. The DNA for the CDR3 is TGTGCCAGCAGTTACGTCAGGGGGCGTGGGCCCTACGAGCAGTACTTC.

This clone was observed a handful of times. This chain joins TRBV30 and TRBJ2-1, with TRBD2 identical over 7 bases. Per germline, CDR1 GTSNPN and CDR2 SVGIG (reference sequence). This CDR3 comprises 11 residues. Written as DNA, the CDR3 is TGTGGGGCGGAGGGAGGGCCGGGGCAGTTCTTC. Its protein is CGAEGGPGQFF.

The chain has TRBV7-9 and TRBJ1-6, with no clear D. The ends were cut back, 5 bases at V and 4 bases at J, with 15 bases in the middle. The CDR3 is made up of 16 amino acids. Germline assignment: CDR1 SEHNR and CDR2 FQNEAQ (reference sequence). This CDR3 reads CASSPLRTEYNSPLHF. In DNA form, the CDR3 reads TGTGCCAGCAGCCCCCTCCGAACAGAATATAATTCACCCCTCCACTTT.

The chain couples TRBV19 to TRBJ1-3, with D unclear. This CDR3 region has 14 residues. Trimming cost V 9 bases and J 0 bases, with 12 bases left between them. Germline CDR1 LNHDA, CDR2 SQIVND (reference sequence). CDR3 in DNA: TGTGCCAGAACTCGGCGGAGCTCTGGAAACACCATATATTTT. Its translation is CARTRRSSGNTIYF.

The rearrangement links TRBV4-1 to TRBJ1-2, with D unresolved. Deletions cut 0 bases from V and 5 bases from J, with 19 bases between. This CDR3 has 17 residues. Germline V gene lookup returns CDR1 MGHRA and CDR2 YSYEKL. Here the CDR3 DNA reads TGCGCCAGCAGCCAAGATGCCCGGGTCCCCTACCCTTATGGCTACACCTTC. Its translation: CASSQDARVPYPYGYTF.

The CDR3 is CASSSPGDTQYF. The CDR3 DNA is TGTGCCAGCAGTTCCCCCGGGGATACGCAGTATTTT. The V and J genes are TRBV27 and TRBJ2-3; D is uncertain. Looked up from germline, CDR1 is MNHEY and CDR2 is SMNVEV (reference sequence). V lost 4 bases and J 6 bases, leaving 8 bases between the germline ends. The CDR3 is 12 amino acids.

This sequence joins TRBV28 and TRBJ1-1; D ambiguous. The germline gives CDR1 MDHEN, CDR2 SYDVKM. The CDR3 loop spans 13 amino acids. V lost 3 bases, J lost 4 bases, and 9 bases lay in between. The CDR3 DNA reads as TGTGCCAGCAGTTTTGACTATGGCACTGAAGCTTTCTTT. Encoded protein: CASSFDYGTEAFF.

The V call is TRBV2, the J call TRBJ2-1; D is unresolved. The CDR3 length is 13 residues. The germline gives CDR1 SNHLY, CDR2 FYNNEI. V was shortened by 3 bases and J by 7 bases, with 10 bases between the two germline ends. This chain's CDR3 is CASSDKAWNEQFF. DNA for the CDR3: TGTGCCAGCAGTGACAAAGCATGGAATGAGCAGTTCTTC.

CDR3 nucleotide sequence: TGTGCCAGCAGGGATGGGTGGGTAGAGGCCGAGCAGTACTTC. Its translation: CASRDGWVEAEQYF. The chain recombines TRBV7-2 with TRBJ2-7; D gene uncertain. CDR3 size: 14 residues. V gave up 6 bases and J gave up 6 bases, with 18 bases separating them. In germline, CDR1 is SGHTA, CDR2 FQGNSA.

V and J are TRBV7-3 and TRBJ2-2, with TRBD2 matching over 7 bases. The V gene's germline CDR1 is SGHTA and CDR2 FQGTGA. The length of the CDR3 is 15 residues. J lost 4 bases, V lost 5 bases, and 7 bases had no gene match. The CDR3 here is CASSPSGALTGELFF. The DNA for the CDR3 is TGTGCCAGCAGCCCCAGCGGGGCCCTCACCGGGGAGCTGTTTTTT. The variable domain in full, completed from reference TRBV7-3 and TRBJ2-2, reads GAGVSQTPSNKVTEKGKYVELRCDPISGHTALYWYRQSLGQGPEFLIYFQGTGAADDSGLPNDRFFAVRPEGSVSTLKIQRTERGDSAVYLCASSPSGALTGELFFGEGSRLTVL.

The gene calls are TRBV11-3 and TRBJ2-1, with 7 nucleotides matching TRBD2. The germline gives CDR1 SGHNT, CDR2 YENEEA. The V gene end was trimmed by 5 bases and the J gene end by 4 bases; junction bases not matched to a gene: 11. The CDR3 is made up of 16 amino acids. CDR3 in amino acids: CASSLNRLADYNEQFF. The DNA for the CDR3 is TGTGCCAGCAGCCTGAATCGGCTAGCGGATTACAATGAGCAGTTCTTC.

J is TRBJ1-6 and V is TRBV2; D is undetermined. This CDR3 has 11 amino acids. Germline V CDR1 and CDR2: SNHLY, FYNNEI. V shed 7 bases and J shed 9 bases, with 7 bases lying between them. The chain's CDR3 is CASMGSSPLHF. DNA of the CDR3: TGTGCCAGCATGGGGAGTTCACCCCTCCACTTT.

The chain recombines TRBV5-1 with TRBJ2-1; 7 nucleotides match TRBD2. This CDR3 contains 14 residues. Per germline, CDR1 SGHRS and CDR2 YFSETQ. Unmatched junction bases numbered 5, after V lost 2 bases and J lost 6 bases. The CDR3 DNA sequence: TGCGCCAGCAGCTTACAGGTAGCGGGCAATGAGCAGTTCTTC. It codes for CASSLQVAGNEQFF.

The chain couples TRBV19 to TRBJ1-2, with unresolved D. Germline V lookup: CDR1 LNHDA, CDR2 SQIVND (reference sequence). The CDR3 sequence is 12 residues long. V lost 6 bases, J lost 5 bases, and 10 bases lay in between. Written as DNA, the CDR3 is TGTGCCAGTAGAGAGAAGTATTATGGCTACACCTTC. Translating it yields CASREKYYGYTF.

The rearrangement joins TRBV3-1 (or the pseudogene TRBV3-2) to TRBJ1-6; D possibly corresponds to TRBD1 (5 bases). The CDR3 is 14 residues long. Germline V gene data show CDR1 as LGHDT and CDR2 as YNNKEL (reference sequence). V shed 2 bases and J shed 6 bases, with 8 bases lying between them. The CDR3 reads CASSQRGSNSPLHF. CDR3 nucleotide sequence: TGTGCCAGCAGCCAAAGGGGCAGTAATTCACCCCTCCACTTT.

This chain connects TRBV24-1 to TRBJ2-7; TRBD2 matches at 8 bases. This CDR3 has 15 residues. Per germline, CDR1 KGHDR and CDR2 SFDVKD. With V trimmed by 0 bases and J by 3 bases, 3 bases remained unmatched. The CDR3 protein is CATSDLGTSIYEQYF. The CDR3, as DNA: TGTGCCACCAGTGATTTGGGGACTAGTATCTACGAGCAGTACTTC.

The rearrangement links TRBV28 to TRBJ2-3; 10 bases map to TRBD2. Germline CDR1 MDHEN, CDR2 SYDVKM. Trimming cost V 6 bases and J 10 bases; bases outside gene matches: 13. This CDR3 is built from 15 residues. The CDR3 protein is CASRSKKQAGGAQYF. The CDR3 nucleotides read TGTGCCAGCAGATCCAAGAAACAAGCGGGAGGGGCGCAGTATTTT. The variable domain in full, with the rest retrieved from reference TRBV28 and TRBJ2-3, is DVKVTQSSRYLVKRTGEKVFLECVQDMDHENMFWYRQDPGLGLRLIYFSYDVKMKEKGDIPEGYSVSREKKERFSLILESASTNQTSMYLCASRSKKQAGGAQYFGPGTRLTVL.

This chain joins TRBV13 and TRBJ1-2; the match to TRBD1 covers 7 bases. CDR3 size: 14 residues. Germline trimming cut 2 bases from V and 7 bases from J; bases unmatched to any gene: 7. The germline V gene encodes CDR1 PRHDT and CDR2 FYEKMQ (reference sequence). The CDR3: CASSLRSRGRGYTF. The CDR3 DNA reads TGTGCCAGCAGCTTACGGTCAAGGGGGCGTGGCTACACCTTC.

In the case of this clone: Other DNA sequences from this sample encode an identical CDR3 as well. This chain uses TRBV27 with TRBJ2-7; TRBD2 might be the D (5 bases). Germline V lookup: CDR1 MNHEY, CDR2 SMNVEV (reference sequence). V lost 3 bases and J 0 bases, leaving 9 bases between the germline ends. This CDR3 is built from 14 residues. CDR3 nucleotide sequence: TGTGCCAGCAGTTTGGGCGGGCCCTCCTACGAGCAGTACTTC. Translating gives CASSLGGPSYEQYF.

The chain links TRBV10-3 to TRBJ2-1; a weak D match, TRBD2 (5 bases). This CDR3 spans 14 amino acids. Germline V gene sequence: CDR1 ENHRY, CDR2 SYGVKD. V gave up 2 bases and J gave up 10 bases, with 15 bases separating them. The CDR3 protein is CAISEDYQLLEQFF. The CDR3 nucleotides read TGTGCCATCAGTGAGGACTACCAGCTCCTAGAGCAGTTCTTC.

This clone was detected only a few times. This chain uses TRBV28 with TRBJ1-4; tentatively, D is TRBD1 (5 bases). Trimming pared 2 bases from V and 6 bases from J, leaving 10 bases between. This CDR3 is 14 amino acids long. CDR1 and CDR2 from the germline V gene are MDHEN and SYDVKM. Here the CDR3 reads CASSLEDTHEKLFF. DNA for the CDR3: TGTGCCAGCAGTTTAGAGGACACCCATGAAAAACTGTTTTTT.

The chain recombines TRBV6-5 with TRBJ1-2; 9 bases fit TRBD1. The CDR3 totals 14 residues. CDR1 and CDR2 from the germline V gene are MNHEY and SVGAGI. V was clipped by 4 bases and J by 4 bases; unmatched bases: 4. CDR3 sequence: CASSLYRGPYGYTF. The CDR3 nucleotides are TGTGCCAGCAGTTTATACAGGGGGCCCTATGGCTACACCTTC.

The chain joins TRBV15 to TRBJ2-2; TRBD1 matches at 7 bases. The V gene's germline CDR1 is LNHNV and CDR2 YYDKDF (reference sequence). Losses at the gene ends were 4 bases for V and 1 base for J; bases not matched to a gene: 3. This CDR3 has 15 amino acids. DNA for the CDR3: TGTGCCACCAGCACGGCAGGGGGGAACACCGGGGAGCTGTTTTTT. Its translation is CATSTAGGNTGELFF.

The rearrangement joins TRBV11-2 to TRBJ2-1, with D possibly being TRBD1 (5 bases). The length of the CDR3 is 14 residues. The ends were cut back, 5 bases at V and 9 bases at J, with 17 bases in the middle. Germline V gene lookup returns CDR1 SGHAT and CDR2 FQNNGV. The CDR3: CASSPAAGLLEQFF. CDR3 bases: TGTGCCAGCAGCCCCGCGGCAGGGTTGCTTGAGCAGTTCTTC.

This chain uses TRBV5-4 with TRBJ2-5; 7 nucleotides agree with TRBD1. CDR3 length: 13 residues. Germline V gene lookup returns CDR1 SGHNT and CDR2 YYREEE (reference sequence). V shed 6 bases, J shed 3 bases, and the junction held 5 bases outside the gene matches. The chain's CDR3 is CASNSGTEETQYF. CDR3 sequence (DNA): TGTGCCAGCAATTCCGGGACAGAAGAGACCCAGTACTTC.

V gene TRBV7-9 combines with J gene TRBJ1-2, with 8 bases identical to TRBD1. The germline gives CDR1 SEHNR, CDR2 FQNEAQ (reference sequence). The CDR3 sequence is 14 residues long. V was pared by 5 bases and J by 1 base, with 3 bases of the junction left unmatched. CDR3 coding DNA: TGTGCCAGCAGCCCGACAGGGGTTAACTATGGCTACACCTTC. Its translation: CASSPTGVNYGYTF. The full variable domain, its missing parts supplied by reference TRBV7-9 and TRBJ1-2, is DTGVSQNPRHKITKRGQNVTFRCDPISEHNRLYWYRQTLGQGPEFLTYFQNEAQLEKSRLLSDRFSAERPKGSFSTLEIQRTEQGDSAMYLCASSPTGVNYGYTFGSGTRLTVV.

This chain links TRBV14 with TRBJ2-7, with 8 bases that match TRBD1. V lost 8 bases, J lost 6 bases, and 6 bases stayed unmatched. Germline V gene sequence: CDR1 SGHDN, CDR2 FVKESK. CDR3 length: 12 amino acids. CDR3 in amino acids: CASGDRLLEQYF. The CDR3 DNA reads as TGTGCCAGCGGGGACAGGCTCCTCGAGCAGTACTTC.

V gene TRBV20-1 combines with J gene TRBJ1-4, with 7 bases fitting TRBD1. The germline V gene encodes CDR1 DFQATT and CDR2 SNEGSKA (reference sequence). The CDR3 runs 11 residues. The CDR3 sequence is CSVSGGEKLFF. CDR3 DNA sequence: TGCAGCGTTTCAGGGGGTGAAAAACTGTTTTTT.

The chain recombines TRBV11-2 with TRBJ1-2; D perhaps matches TRBD1 (5 bases). This CDR3 is 13 amino acids long. Germline loops: CDR1 SGHAT, CDR2 FQNNGV. V lost 5 bases and J 6 bases, leaving 13 bases between the germline ends. The CDR3 region has the DNA TGTGCCAGCAGCCGGGGGACCGCAGATGGCTACACCTTC. This translates into CASSRGTADGYTF.